Below, 26 T cell receptor beta chains from the same sample are listed, as sequenced in a study of blood T cells in healthy people across ages. Combining a sample-barcoded 5' primer with a J-beta primer mix, a second PCR ran for roughly 6 to 12 cycles. Using its own MiXCR run on the 5' RACE reads, TCRdb lists one record per CDR3 protein. The sample yields approximately 1.5 million distinct CDR3 sequences, about 31% seen once. The sequencing input was blood. All receptors come from a woman aged 25-40 years in good health.

This chain links TRBV5-1 with TRBJ1-2; 9 positions match TRBD1. CDR3 size: 15 residues. Germline CDR1 is SGHRS and CDR2 is YFSETQ. Losses at the gene ends were 5 bases for V and 5 bases for J; bases not matched to a gene: 10. The CDR3 region is CASRTPGQGLYGYTF. Here the CDR3 DNA reads TGCGCCAGCAGAACGCCGGGACAGGGACTTTATGGCTACACCTTC.

This clonotype was seen a handful of times. CDR3 in DNA: TGTGCCAGCAGTGATCCGGGACAGGGGGTCTGCGAGCAGTACTTC. As protein: CASSDPGQGVCEQYF. The genes are TRBV25-1 and TRBJ2-1, with 11 bases identical to TRBD1. The end of the DNA fits TRBJ2-7 better, so the J call may be wrong. Germline V CDR1 and CDR2: MGHDK, SYGVNS. The CDR3 runs to 15 residues.

The rearrangement uses TRBV29-1 and TRBJ1-3; possible D gene TRBD1, 5 bases. V was clipped by 2 bases and J by 8 bases, with 7 bases between them. Germline V gene sequence: CDR1 SQVTM, CDR2 ANQGSEA. The CDR3 extends over 11 amino acids. This CDR3 is CSVELGDTIYF. In DNA, the CDR3 is TGCAGCGTTGAATTGGGGGACACCATATATTTT.

Note on this clonotype: A single base separates this from a much larger clone, so it may be a read error. The gene calls are TRBV28 and TRBJ1-2; a weak D match, TRBD1 (5 bases). This CDR3 contains 15 residues. Trimming stripped 5 bases from V and 4 bases from J, with 17 bases between. Germline V gives CDR1 MDHEN, CDR2 SYDVKM. The CDR3 DNA reads TGTGCCAGCAGTACGGGGGGGTCCCTTGGCTATGGCTACACCTTC. It translates to CASSTGGSLGYGYTF.

The chain combines TRBV19 with TRBJ2-1; maybe TRBD1 (6 bases). The CDR3 is 14 residues long. Germline CDR1 and CDR2: LNHDA and SQIVND (reference sequence). Between the trimmed V and J ends, which lost 7 bases and 4 bases, there was a span of 14 bases. The CDR3 DNA reads as TGTGCCAGTAACCCAGGACAGATATACAATGAGCAGTTCTTC. It translates to CASNPGQIYNEQFF.

This chain links TRBV6-6 with TRBJ2-3, with 8 bases fitting TRBD2. Germline V gene data show CDR1 as MNHNY and CDR2 as SVGAGI (reference sequence). V dropped 5 bases and J dropped 2; count of bases not matched to a gene: 9. This CDR3 is 16 amino acids long. The CDR3 region has the DNA TGTGCCAGCAGTACCCAGGGAGCGGGAGACACAGATACGCAGTATTTT. Translation gives CASSTQGAGDTDTQYF.

This clonotype was recorded many times. At one end the junction does not follow the germline gene, possibly because of a read error. The chain is built from TRBV7-3 and TRBJ2-7; tentative D call: TRBD2 (5 bases). Per the germline V gene, CDR1 is SGHTA and CDR2 is FQGTGA. The CDR3 has 13 amino acids. The CDR3 reads CASSLTSGNEQYF. CDR3 nucleotides: TGTGCCAGCAGTTTAACCTCCGGGAACGAGCAGTACTTC.

This clonotype was observed a handful of times. The chain combines TRBV12-3 or TRBV12-4 with TRBJ2-1; D may be TRBD2 (5 bases). V was pared by 2 bases and J by 8 bases, with 16 bases between. The length of the CDR3 is 15 residues. CDR3 nucleotides: TGTGCCAGCAGTTTATTTGCGGGCCCCGGGGATGAGCAGTTCTTC. This sequence encodes CASSLFAGPGDEQFF.

This chain uses TRBV20-1 with TRBJ1-2; possibly TRBD1 for D (6 bases). Germline CDR1 is DFQATT and CDR2 is SNEGSKA (reference sequence). The V end lost 1 base, the J end lost 7 bases, and 22 bases lay between the germline ends. The CDR3 extends over 16 amino acids. In nucleotides, the CDR3 is TGCAGTGCTAGAGGTTCGTTCAGGGGCCCGGCGGGTGGCTACACCTTC. It is translated as CSARGSFRGPAGGYTF.

The chain has TRBV7-3 and TRBJ2-3; D might be TRBD1 (6 bases). Trimming removed 5 bases from V and 2 bases from J, with 17 bases in between. This CDR3 contains 16 residues. Per germline, CDR1 SGHTA and CDR2 FQGTGA. CDR3 protein: CASSPLRTENTDTQYF. The CDR3 DNA sequence: TGTGCCAGCAGCCCTCTACGGACAGAAAACACAGATACGCAGTATTTT.

Of note for this clonotype: At one end, the junction sequence differs from germline, possibly due to a read error. This chain uses TRBV2 with TRBJ2-7, with 7 bases matching TRBD2. Germline lookup yields CDR1 SNHLY and CDR2 FYNNEI. The length of the CDR3 is 17 residues. CDR3 amino acids: CTSSEGPTSVSSYEQYF. The CDR3 region has the DNA TGTACCAGCAGTGAAGGCCCAACTAGCGTCAGCTCCTACGAGCAGTACTTC.

The table lists this clonotype with many counts. The chain has TRBV20-1 and TRBJ2-7; D gene ambiguous. CDR1 DFQATT and CDR2 SNEGSKA come from the germline V gene (reference sequence). This CDR3 has 14 residues. V lost 0 bases and J lost 2, with 11 bases in between. The chain's CDR3 is CSARDPTDPYEQYF. In DNA, the CDR3 is TGCAGTGCTAGAGATCCCACCGACCCCTACGAGCAGTACTTC.

This clonotype was observed a handful of times. V gene TRBV28 combines with J gene TRBJ2-7; 10 positions agree with TRBD1. The V and J ends lost 10 bases and 3 bases, in that order; junction bases with no gene match: 9. This CDR3 has 14 residues. Germline V gene sequence: CDR1 MDHEN, CDR2 SYDVKM. The CDR3, as DNA: TGTGCCACCGACCCGGGACAGGGGATCTACGAGCAGTACTTC. Its translation is CATDPGQGIYEQYF.

The CDR3 sequence is CASSVTGGPEQYF. The CDR3 DNA is TGTGCCAGCAGCGTCACAGGGGGCCCCGAGCAGTACTTC. This rearrangement joins TRBV9 to TRBJ2-7, with 9 nucleotides matching TRBD1. Germline loops: CDR1 SGDLS, CDR2 YYNGEE. Germline trimming cut 2 bases from V and 6 bases from J; bases unmatched to any gene: 3. The CDR3 is 13 amino acids.

In this sample, this clonotype turned up many times. The J gene is TRBJ1-5, the V gene TRBV4-1; D is ambiguous. V lost 1 base and J 4 bases, leaving 5 bases between the germline ends. Looked up from germline, CDR1 is MGHRA and CDR2 is YSYEKL. The CDR3 contains 13 residues. As DNA, the CDR3 is TGCGCCAGCAGCCAAGTGGGGAATCAGCCCCAGCATTTT. It encodes CASSQVGNQPQHF.

This rearrangement joins TRBV7-3 to TRBJ2-2; no clear D gene. The length of the CDR3 is 14 residues. The germline V gene encodes CDR1 SGHTA and CDR2 FQGTGA. The V and J ends lost 0 bases and 5 bases respectively, with 7 bases between them. The chain's CDR3 is CASSLTLGTGELFF. In nucleotides, the CDR3 is TGTGCCAGCAGCTTAACGTTGGGGACCGGGGAGCTGTTTTTT.

The chain links TRBV20-1 to TRBJ1-1; 7 bases align to TRBD1. Germline loops: CDR1 DFQATT, CDR2 SNEGSKA (reference sequence). Unmatched junction bases numbered 3, after V lost 7 bases and J lost 1 base. The CDR3 covers 12 residues. CDR3 sequence reads: CSVSGGNTEAFF. The CDR3 nucleotides are TGCAGTGTATCAGGGGGGAACACTGAAGCTTTCTTT.

The rearrangement uses TRBV9 and TRBJ2-3; D is undetermined. Between the trimmed V and J ends, which lost 3 bases and 0 bases, there was a span of 11 bases. Germline-derived CDR1 and CDR2 are SGDLS and YYNGEE. This CDR3 is built from 15 residues. DNA of the CDR3: TGTGCCAGCAGCGCGCGGAGTTATAGCACAGATACGCAGTATTTT. Its translation is CASSARSYSTDTQYF.

V and J are TRBV29-1 and TRBJ1-4; 10 nucleotides line up with TRBD1. The ends lost 6 bases at V and 8 bases at J; junction bases unmatched: 9. Per the germline V gene, CDR1 is SQVTM and CDR2 is ANQGSEA. The CDR3 length is 14 residues. CDR3 sequence: CSVGSTGGVEKLFF. The CDR3 nucleotides read TGCAGCGTGGGATCGACAGGGGGCGTAGAAAAACTGTTTTTT. The variable domain in full, with the rest retrieved from reference TRBV29-1 and TRBJ1-4, is SAVISQKPSRDICQRGTSLTIQCQVDSQVTMMFWYRQQPGQSLTLIATANQGSEATYESGFVIDKFPISRPNLTFSTLTVSNMSPEDSSIYLCSVGSTGGVEKLFFGSGTQLSVL.

The chain joins TRBV10-3 to TRBJ2-7, with no clear D. The CDR3 is 12 residues long. V was trimmed by 0 bases and J by 7 bases, leaving 7 bases between them. Looked up from germline, CDR1 is ENHRY and CDR2 is SYGVKD. CDR3 nucleotide sequence: TGTGCCATCAGTGAGTCGGACGCGGAGCAGTACTTC. This sequence encodes CAISESDAEQYF.

The chain employs TRBV6-6 and TRBJ1-1; no reliable D call. V lost 3 bases to trimming and J lost 2 bases, with 7 bases between them. CDR1 is MNHNY and CDR2 is SVGAGI in the germline V gene (reference sequence). The CDR3 has 13 amino acids. For the CDR3, the DNA is TGTGCCAGCAGTTATAATGTAAACACTGAAGCTTTCTTT. Translated: CASSYNVNTEAFF.

The chain has TRBV7-9 and TRBJ2-1, with 15 bases lining up with TRBD2. The CDR3 consists of 17 residues. Germline CDR1 SEHNR, CDR2 FQNEAQ (reference sequence). V lost 5 bases and J lost 8; bases outside the gene matches: 10. For the CDR3, the DNA is TGTGCCAGCAGCGTAGGACTAGCGGGAGGGCCCGGGGATGAGCAGTTCTTC. It yields the protein CASSVGLAGGPGDEQFF.

The J gene is TRBJ2-7, the V gene TRBV30, with unresolved D. This CDR3 has 15 residues. Per the germline V gene, CDR1 is GTSNPN and CDR2 is SVGIG (reference sequence). V dropped 2 bases and J dropped 1 base, with 15 bases sitting between them. In DNA, the CDR3 is TGTGCCTGGAGTAGACCAGCCCTCAGTTCCTACGAGCAGTACTTC. Its translation is CAWSRPALSSYEQYF.

There are many counts of this clonotype. V and J are TRBV29-1 and TRBJ2-6, with 8 bases aligning to TRBD1. V shed 4 bases, J shed 12 bases, and the junction held 8 bases outside the gene matches. The CDR3 spans 13 residues. In germline, CDR1 is SQVTM, CDR2 ANQGSEA. This chain's CDR3 is CSVGDRGASVLTF. The DNA for the CDR3 is TGCAGCGTTGGAGACAGGGGTGCTAGCGTCCTGACTTTC.

V gene TRBV12-3 or TRBV12-4 combines with J gene TRBJ2-3, with D perhaps matching TRBD1 (6 bases). This CDR3 has 15 residues. V lost 1 base, J lost 11 bases, and 19 bases lay in between. The CDR3 loop reads CASSLGTVRGDLQYF. CDR3 nucleotides: TGTGCCAGCAGTTTAGGGACCGTCAGGGGAGATTTGCAGTATTTT.

This clonotype has a count of ten or more. The rearrangement uses TRBV7-9 and TRBJ2-7; no definite D call. CDR1 is SEHNR, CDR2 FQNEAQ, per germline (reference sequence). The length of the CDR3 is 12 residues. Deletions cut 3 bases from V and 5 bases from J, with 8 bases between. The CDR3 DNA sequence: TGTGCCAGCAGCTTGGGGTTCAACGAGCAGTACTTC. Amino acid sequence: CASSLGFNEQYF.